The following is a TCR beta chain sequence with its context. This record belongs to a study of PD-L1 blockade in urothelial cancer. Study as a whole: Timepoints chosen for blood analysis were 3 weeks (second dose) and 6 weeks after treatment start.

Unmatched junction bases numbered 5, after V lost 5 bases and J lost 5 bases. Germline V lookup: CDR1 KGHSH, CDR2 LQKENI. The CDR3 is made up of 13 amino acids. Sequenced by immunoSEQ multiplex PCR; TCRdb stores in-frame clones only, minus some. The table records around 69,000 clones, more than 85% of them present only once. Specified time point: peripheral blood 6 weeks after treatment start. This specimen was PBMCs, taken around atezolizumab (anti-PD-L1) treatment. This rearrangement joins TRBV18 to TRBJ1-2, with 7 positions matching TRBD1. This clonotype was obtained from a woman older than 75 with urothelial cancer. CDR3 DNA sequence: TGTGCCAGCTCATTGGGGACAGAGTATGGCTACACCTTC. Residues: CASSLGTEYGYTF.